Here is one TCR beta chain with its context. The antigen this receptor binds is unknown. There are no base qualities to consult, and no much larger clone falls within one base. Participants in the prospective study were enrolled through a virtual design, were aged roughly 18 to 95 years, and lived in roughly 24 United States geographic areas. In the prospective study, cohorts were assigned on the basis of participant-reported clinical history obtained from a screening survey and a study questionnaire. Recovered participants in ImmuneRACE Cohort 3 were defined by two consecutive negative NP/OP PCR tests, clearance by a healthcare professional, or resolution of symptoms. Mobile phlebotomists in the prospective study collected whole blood, serum and a nasopharyngeal or oropharyngeal swab from every participant. Additional blood draws and questionnaires over an approximately two-month period could optionally be provided by prospective study participants. Blood samples from the prospective study were shipped frozen or at room temperature prior to DNA extraction.

This sample is part of a study of blood T cell repertoires in COVID-19 (dated by TCRdb to 2018 to 2021). Turning to the overall study: Samples covering the acute and convalescent phases of COVID-19 were provided by collaborators in the United States, Italy and Spain. The prospective study material was composed of cDNA or gDNA derived from T cells, B-cell-depleted T cells, or PBMCs. Subjects who had been exposed to COVID-19, were actively infected with it, or had recovered from it provided the deeply sampled blood TCRbeta repertoires that made up the dataset. The repertoires were released in a freely available public database intended as a resource for research on the immune response to SARS-CoV-2. Nearly every sample came with metadata listing a de-identified subject ID, COVID-19 status, age in years and sex. The samples were drawn from two sources: the first 160 participants of the ongoing ImmuneRACE study, and 1,200 or so subjects contributed by 6 global collaborators. HLA class I and class II types, where available, came from metadata supplied by the sample provider rather than from assay-based typing.

The germline V gene gives CDR1 as MNHEY and CDR2 as SVGAGI. Trimming takes 5 bases from V and 10 bases from J, and the germline ends sit 15 bases apart. From the cysteine through the phenylalanine, the CDR3 covers 14 amino acids. The sequence is cut down to CDR3 DNA, 42 bases in frame from base 1. The investigation overall reported the following: The quantity of clinical and demographic metadata differed by source and by participant and was supplied without curation.

TCRbeta CDR3 regions were amplified from genomic DNA by means of the immunoSEQ Assay, a bias-controlled multiplex PCR. In the original analysis: Within the assay, amplification of reference gene primers was used to estimate how many nucleated cells each sample contained. To quantify the absolute abundance of each unique TCRbeta CDR3 rearrangement, sequence reads were collapsed and filtered. For each sample, productive Simpson clonality was calculated as the square root of Simpson's diversity index across productive rearrangements. Held by TCRdb, this immuneACCESS table contains in-frame sequences only and omits some clones. Under half of the omission traces to an unresolved V gene where checked; the cause of the rest is unknown. V, J and clone size derive from that table, while D and trimming were established from the DNA sequence. The sample table holds about 220,000 clones, of which 82% were seen once. The top ten constitute more than 3% of the sample.

This sequence was found in an older woman who had recovered from COVID-19. The V gene is TRBV6-5 and the J gene is TRBJ1-6, with the D gene too uncertain to name. The sequenced sample consisted of PBMCs or T cells enriched from blood (not recorded which). The CDR3 reads as follows: CASSTRTEGSPLHF. The base sequence is TGTGCCAGCAGTACCCGGACCGAGGGCTCACCCCTCCACTTT.